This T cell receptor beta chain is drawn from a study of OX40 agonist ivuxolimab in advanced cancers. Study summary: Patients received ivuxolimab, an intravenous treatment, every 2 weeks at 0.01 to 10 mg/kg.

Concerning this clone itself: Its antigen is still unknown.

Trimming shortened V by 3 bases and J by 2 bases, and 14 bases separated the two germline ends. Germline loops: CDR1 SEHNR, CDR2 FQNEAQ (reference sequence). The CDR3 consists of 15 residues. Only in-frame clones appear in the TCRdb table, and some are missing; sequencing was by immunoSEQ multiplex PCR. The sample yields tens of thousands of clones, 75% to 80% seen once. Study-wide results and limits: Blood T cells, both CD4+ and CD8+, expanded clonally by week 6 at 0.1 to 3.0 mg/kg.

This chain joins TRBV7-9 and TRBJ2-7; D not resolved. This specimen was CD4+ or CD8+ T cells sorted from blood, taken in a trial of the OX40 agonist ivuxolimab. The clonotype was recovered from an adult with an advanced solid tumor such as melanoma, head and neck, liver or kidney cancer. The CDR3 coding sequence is TGTGCCAGCAGCTTGGGCACCGCCTACCCCTACGAGCAGTACTTC. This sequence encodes CASSLGTAYPYEQYF.